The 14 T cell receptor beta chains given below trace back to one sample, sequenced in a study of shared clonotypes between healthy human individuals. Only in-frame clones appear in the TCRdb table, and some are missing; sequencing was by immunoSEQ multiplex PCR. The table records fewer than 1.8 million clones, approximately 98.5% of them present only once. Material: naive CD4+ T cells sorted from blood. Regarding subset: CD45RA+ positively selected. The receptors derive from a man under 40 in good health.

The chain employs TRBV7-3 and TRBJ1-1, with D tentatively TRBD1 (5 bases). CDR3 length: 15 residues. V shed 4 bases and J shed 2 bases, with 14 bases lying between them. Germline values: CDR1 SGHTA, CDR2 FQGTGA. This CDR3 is CASSSHRGRNTEAFF. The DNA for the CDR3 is TGTGCCAGCAGCTCGCACCGGGGCAGAAACACTGAAGCTTTCTTT.

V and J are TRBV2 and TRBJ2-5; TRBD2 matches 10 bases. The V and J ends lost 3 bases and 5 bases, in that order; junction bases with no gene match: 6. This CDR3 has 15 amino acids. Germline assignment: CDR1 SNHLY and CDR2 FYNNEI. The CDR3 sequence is CASSDMSGRGETQYF. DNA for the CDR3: TGTGCCAGCAGTGATATGAGCGGGAGGGGGGAGACCCAGTACTTC.

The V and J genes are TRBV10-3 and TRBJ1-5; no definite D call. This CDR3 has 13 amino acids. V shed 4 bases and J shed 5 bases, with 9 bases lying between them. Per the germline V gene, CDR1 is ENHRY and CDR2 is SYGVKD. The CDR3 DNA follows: TGTGCCATCAGTGGAGAAAGGGATCAGCCCCAGCATTTT. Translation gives CAISGERDQPQHF.

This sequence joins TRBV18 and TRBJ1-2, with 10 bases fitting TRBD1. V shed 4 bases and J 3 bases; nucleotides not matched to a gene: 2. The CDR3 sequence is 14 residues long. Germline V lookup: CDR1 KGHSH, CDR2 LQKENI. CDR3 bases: TGTGCCAGCTCACGAGGGACAGGGGACTATGGCTACACCTTC. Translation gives CASSRGTGDYGYTF.

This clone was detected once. The CDR3: CASSETGAHRTNTGELFF. The DNA for the CDR3 is TGTGCCAGCAGCGAGACAGGAGCCCACCGTACGAACACCGGGGAGCTGTTTTTT. The V call is TRBV2, the J call TRBJ2-2, with a possible D match to TRBD1 (6 bases). This CDR3 spans 18 amino acids. Germline lookup yields CDR1 SNHLY and CDR2 FYNNEI. V was shortened by 6 bases and J by 0 bases, with 20 bases between the two germline ends. Combining the CDR3 with reference TRBV2 and TRBJ2-2 gives the whole variable domain EPEVTQTPSHQVTQMGQEVILRCVPISNHLYFYWYRQILGQKVEFLVSFYNNEISEKSEIFDDQFSVERPDGSNFTLKIRSTKLEDSAMYFCASSETGAHRTNTGELFFGEGSRLTVL.

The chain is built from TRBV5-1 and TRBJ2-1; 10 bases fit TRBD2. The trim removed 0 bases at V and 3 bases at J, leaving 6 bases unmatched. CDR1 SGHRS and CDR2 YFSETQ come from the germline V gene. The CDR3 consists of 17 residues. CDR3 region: CASSLEASGRGYNEQFF. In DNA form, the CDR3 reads TGCGCCAGCAGCTTGGAGGCGAGCGGGAGGGGCTACAATGAGCAGTTCTTC.

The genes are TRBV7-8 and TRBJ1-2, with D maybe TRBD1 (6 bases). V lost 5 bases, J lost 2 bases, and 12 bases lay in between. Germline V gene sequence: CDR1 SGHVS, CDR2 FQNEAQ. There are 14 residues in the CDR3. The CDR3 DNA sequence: TGTGCCAGCAGCCTCGGACAGCCCAACTATGGCTACACCTTC. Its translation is CASSLGQPNYGYTF.

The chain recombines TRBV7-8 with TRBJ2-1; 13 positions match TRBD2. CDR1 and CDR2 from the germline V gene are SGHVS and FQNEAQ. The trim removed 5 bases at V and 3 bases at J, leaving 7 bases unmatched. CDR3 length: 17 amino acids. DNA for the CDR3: TGTGCCAGCAGCCACCGGACTAGCGGGAGTCTCTACAATGAGCAGTTCTTC. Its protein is CASSHRTSGSLYNEQFF. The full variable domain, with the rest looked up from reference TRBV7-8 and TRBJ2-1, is GAGVSQSPRYKVAKRGQDVALRCDPISGHVSLFWYQQALGQGPEFLTYFQNEAQLDKSGLPSDRFFAERPEGSVSTLKIQRTQQEDSAVYLCASSHRTSGSLYNEQFFGPGTRLTVL.

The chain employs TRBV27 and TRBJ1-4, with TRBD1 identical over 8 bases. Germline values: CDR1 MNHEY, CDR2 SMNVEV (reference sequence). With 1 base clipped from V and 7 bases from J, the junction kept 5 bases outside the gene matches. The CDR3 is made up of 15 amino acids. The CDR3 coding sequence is TGTGCCAGCAGTTTATGGTACAGGGGGTTTGAAAAACTGTTTTTT. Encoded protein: CASSLWYRGFEKLFF.

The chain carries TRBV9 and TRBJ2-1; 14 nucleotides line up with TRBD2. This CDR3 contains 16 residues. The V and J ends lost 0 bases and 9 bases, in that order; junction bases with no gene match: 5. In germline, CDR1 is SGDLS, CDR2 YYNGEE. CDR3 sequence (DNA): TGTGCCAGCAGCGTAGCGCCGGGACTAGCGGGAGTTGAGCAGTTCTTC. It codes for CASSVAPGLAGVEQFF.

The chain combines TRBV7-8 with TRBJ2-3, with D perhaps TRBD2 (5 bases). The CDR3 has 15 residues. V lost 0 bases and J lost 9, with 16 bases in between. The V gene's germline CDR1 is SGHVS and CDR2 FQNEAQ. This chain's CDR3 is CASSLAQDLRETQYF. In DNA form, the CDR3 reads TGTGCCAGCAGCTTAGCGCAAGATCTTCGGGAAACGCAGTATTTT. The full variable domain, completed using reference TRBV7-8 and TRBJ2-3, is GAGVSQSPRYKVAKRGQDVALRCDPISGHVSLFWYQQALGQGPEFLTYFQNEAQLDKSGLPSDRFFAERPEGSVSTLKIQRTQQEDSAVYLCASSLAQDLRETQYFGPGTRLTVL.

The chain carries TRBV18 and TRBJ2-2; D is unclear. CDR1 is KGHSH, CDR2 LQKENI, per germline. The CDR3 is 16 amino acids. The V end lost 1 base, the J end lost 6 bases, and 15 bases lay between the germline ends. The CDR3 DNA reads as TGTGCCAGCTCACCACAGGACCCCATTATCGCCGGGGAGCTGTTTTTT. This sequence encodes CASSPQDPIIAGELFF.

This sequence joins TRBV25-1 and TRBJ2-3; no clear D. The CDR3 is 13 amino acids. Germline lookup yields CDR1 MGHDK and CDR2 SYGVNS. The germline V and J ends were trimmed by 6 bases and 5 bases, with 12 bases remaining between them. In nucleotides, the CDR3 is TGTGCCAGCAGCAGGCCGGAGAGAGATACGCAGTATTTT. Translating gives CASSRPERDTQYF.

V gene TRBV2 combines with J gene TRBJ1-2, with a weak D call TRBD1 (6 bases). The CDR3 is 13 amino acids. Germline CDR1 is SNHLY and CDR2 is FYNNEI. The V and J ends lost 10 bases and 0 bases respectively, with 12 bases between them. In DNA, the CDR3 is TGTGCCACCAAGGACAGAGCTAACTATGGCTACACCTTC. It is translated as CATKDRANYGYTF.